This TCR beta chain was captured in a study of early T cells in non-severe SARS-CoV-2 infection. About the study: Sequenced bulk RNA came from whole blood that was unsorted, and chains were unpaired.

Study-level findings and limits: Missing private and CD4 specificities, VDJdb matching favored anti-spike CD8 responses.

This clonotype was counted at least ten times. Its antigen is not known. This CDR3 region has 14 residues. V shed 4 bases and J 2 bases; nucleotides not matched to a gene: 3. Germline V gene data show CDR1 as SEHNR and CDR2 as FQNEAQ (reference sequence). The protocol attached unique molecular identifiers to individual cDNA molecules. TCRdb reanalysed the 5' RACE reads using MiXCR and keeps one entry per CDR3 protein. In the table there are over 60,000 distinct CDR3 sequences, roughly a tenth of which are singletons. The sequence came from an adult who was a healthcare worker with PCR-confirmed SARS-CoV-2 infection or an uninfected control (not recorded which). The chain recombines TRBV7-9 with TRBJ1-2; 8 bases align to TRBD1. The sequenced sample was whole blood, obtained at baseline. As DNA, the CDR3 is TGTGCCAGCAGCTATGGACAGGGAAACTATGGCTACACCTTC. The encoded protein is CASSYGQGNYGYTF.